Following are 2 T cell receptor beta chains from one sample sequenced in a study of OX40 agonist ivuxolimab in advanced cancers. TCRdb keeps only in-frame clones here, not all; method: immunoSEQ multiplex PCR. This table holds some 34,000 clones, less than 85% found once. The material sequenced was CD4+ or CD8+ T cells sorted from blood, taken in a trial of the OX40 agonist ivuxolimab. The receptors derive from an adult with an advanced solid tumor such as melanoma, head and neck, liver or kidney cancer.

This clone has only one observation. The J gene is TRBJ2-7, the V gene TRBV27, with TRBD1 matching 9 bases. This CDR3 has 13 amino acids. The V segment lost 2 bases and the J segment 7 bases; nucleotides outside the gene matches: 3. CDR1 is MNHEY, CDR2 SMNVEV, per germline (reference sequence). The CDR3 here is CASSLNRGREQYF. CDR3 sequence (DNA): TGTGCCAGCAGTTTAAACAGGGGGCGAGAGCAGTACTTC.

The chain uses TRBV11-3 and TRBJ2-5; TRBD1 aligns across 7 bases. The V gene end was trimmed by 2 bases and the J gene end by 5 bases; junction bases not matched to a gene: 8. Germline lookup yields CDR1 SGHNT and CDR2 YENEEA. The CDR3 runs to 15 residues. CDR3 in amino acids: CASSLYRGPRETQYF. In DNA, the CDR3 is TGTGCCAGCAGCTTATACAGGGGTCCGCGGGAGACCCAGTACTTC.